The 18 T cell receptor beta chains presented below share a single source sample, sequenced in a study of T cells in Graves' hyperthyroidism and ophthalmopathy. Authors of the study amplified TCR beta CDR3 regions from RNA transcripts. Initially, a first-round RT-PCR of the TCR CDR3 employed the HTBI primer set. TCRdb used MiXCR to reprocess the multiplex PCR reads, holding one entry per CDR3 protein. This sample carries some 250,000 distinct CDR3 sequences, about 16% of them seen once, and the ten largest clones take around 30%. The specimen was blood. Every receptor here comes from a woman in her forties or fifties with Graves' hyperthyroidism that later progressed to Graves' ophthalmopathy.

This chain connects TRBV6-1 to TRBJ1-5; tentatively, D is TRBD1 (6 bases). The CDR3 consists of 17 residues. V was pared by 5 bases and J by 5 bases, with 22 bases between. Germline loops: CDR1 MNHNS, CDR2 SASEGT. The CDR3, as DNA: TGTGCCAGCAGTCGATCCGGGACAATAAGTCCCGATCAGCCCCAGCATTTT. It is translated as CASSRSGTISPDQPQHF.

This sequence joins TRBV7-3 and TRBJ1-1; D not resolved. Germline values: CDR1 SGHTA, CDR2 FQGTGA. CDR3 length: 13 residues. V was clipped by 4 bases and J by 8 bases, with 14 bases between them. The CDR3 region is CASSSHGSGEAFF. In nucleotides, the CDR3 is TGTGCCAGCAGCTCCCACGGCTCGGGCGAAGCTTTCTTT.

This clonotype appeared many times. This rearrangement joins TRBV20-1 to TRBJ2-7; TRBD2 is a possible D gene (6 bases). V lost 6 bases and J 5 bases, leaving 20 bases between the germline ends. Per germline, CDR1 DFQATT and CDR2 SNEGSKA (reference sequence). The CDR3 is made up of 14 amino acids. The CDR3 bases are TGCAGTGCGGGAGGAGGGTCCGGGAGCGACGAGCAGTACTTC. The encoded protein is CSAGGGSGSDEQYF.

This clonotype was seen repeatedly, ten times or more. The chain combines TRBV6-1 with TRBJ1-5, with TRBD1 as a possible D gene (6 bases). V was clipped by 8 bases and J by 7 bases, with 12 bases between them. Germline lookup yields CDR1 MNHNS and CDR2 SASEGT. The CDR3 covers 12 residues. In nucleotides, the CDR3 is TGTGCCAGCGGTACAGGGCAACAGCCCCAGCATTTT. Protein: CASGTGQQPQHF.

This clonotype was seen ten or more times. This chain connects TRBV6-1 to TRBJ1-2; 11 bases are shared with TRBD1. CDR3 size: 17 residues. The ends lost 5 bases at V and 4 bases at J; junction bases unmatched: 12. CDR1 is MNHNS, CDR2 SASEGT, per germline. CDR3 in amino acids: CASSHTGQGDLGYGYTF. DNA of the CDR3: TGTGCCAGCAGTCACACGGGACAGGGGGATCTAGGCTATGGCTACACCTTC.

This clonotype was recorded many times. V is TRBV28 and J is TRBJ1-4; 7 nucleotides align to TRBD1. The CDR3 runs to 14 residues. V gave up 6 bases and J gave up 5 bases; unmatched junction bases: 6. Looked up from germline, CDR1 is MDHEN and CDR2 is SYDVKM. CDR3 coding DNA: TGTGCCAGCAGACTACAGGGGAGAAATGAAAAACTGTTTTTT. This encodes CASRLQGRNEKLFF.

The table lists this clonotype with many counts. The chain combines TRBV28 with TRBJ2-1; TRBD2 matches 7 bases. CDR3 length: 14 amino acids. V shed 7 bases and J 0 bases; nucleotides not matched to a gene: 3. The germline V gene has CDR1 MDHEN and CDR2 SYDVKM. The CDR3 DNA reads TGTGCCAGCAACAGCGGGGTCTCCTACAATGAGCAGTTCTTC. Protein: CASNSGVSYNEQFF.

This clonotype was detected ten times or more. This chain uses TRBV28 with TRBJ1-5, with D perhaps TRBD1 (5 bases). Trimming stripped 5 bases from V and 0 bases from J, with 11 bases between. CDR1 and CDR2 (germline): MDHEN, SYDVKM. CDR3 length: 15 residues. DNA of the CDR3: TGTGCCAGCAGTCCGGTAGGGGATAGCAATCAGCCCCAGCATTTT. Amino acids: CASSPVGDSNQPQHF.

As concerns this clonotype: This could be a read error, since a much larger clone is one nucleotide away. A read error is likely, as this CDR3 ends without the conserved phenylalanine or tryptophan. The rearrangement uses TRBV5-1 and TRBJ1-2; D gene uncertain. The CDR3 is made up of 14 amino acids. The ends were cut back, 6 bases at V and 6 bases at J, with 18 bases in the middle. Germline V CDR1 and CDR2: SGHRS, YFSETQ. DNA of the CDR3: TGCGCCAGCAACAATCCACAGACCATAAATGGCTACACCCTC. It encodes CASNNPQTINGYTL.

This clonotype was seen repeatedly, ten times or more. In DNA form, the CDR3 reads TGTGCCATCAGACCTACTGGTGGATTGCGGTTCTTC. Protein product: CAIRPTGGLRFF. This chain connects TRBV10-3 to TRBJ2-1; D not resolved. CDR3 length: 12 amino acids. The V gene lost 6 bases and the J gene lost 15 bases, with 18 bases spanning the gap. Germline CDR1 reads ENHRY; CDR2 reads SYGVKD.

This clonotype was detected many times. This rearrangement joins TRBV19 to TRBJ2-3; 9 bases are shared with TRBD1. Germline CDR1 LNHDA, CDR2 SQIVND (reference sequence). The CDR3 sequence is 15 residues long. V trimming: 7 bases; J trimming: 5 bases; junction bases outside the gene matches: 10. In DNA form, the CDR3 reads TGTGCCAGTACCCCGGGACAGGGAAGAGGAGATACGCAGTATTTT. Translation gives CASTPGQGRGDTQYF.

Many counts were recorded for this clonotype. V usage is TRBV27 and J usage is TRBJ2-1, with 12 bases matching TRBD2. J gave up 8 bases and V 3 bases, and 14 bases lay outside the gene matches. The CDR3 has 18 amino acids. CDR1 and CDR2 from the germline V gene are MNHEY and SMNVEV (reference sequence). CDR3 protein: CASSFRLAGALGIDEQFF. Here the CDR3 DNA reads TGTGCCAGCAGTTTTCGACTAGCGGGAGCTCTTGGGATAGATGAGCAGTTCTTC.

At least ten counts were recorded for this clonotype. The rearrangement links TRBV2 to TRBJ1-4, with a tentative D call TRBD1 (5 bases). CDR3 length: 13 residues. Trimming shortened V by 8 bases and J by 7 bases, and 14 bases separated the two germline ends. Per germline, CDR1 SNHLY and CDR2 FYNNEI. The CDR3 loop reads CASGRDEGEKLFF. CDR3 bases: TGTGCCAGCGGCCGGGACGAGGGTGAAAAACTGTTTTTT.

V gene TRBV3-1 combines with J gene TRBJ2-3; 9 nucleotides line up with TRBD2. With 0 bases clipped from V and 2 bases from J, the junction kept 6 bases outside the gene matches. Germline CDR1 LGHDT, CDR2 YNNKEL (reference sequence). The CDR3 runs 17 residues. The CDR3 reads CASSQEGLAGFTDTQYF. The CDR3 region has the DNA TGTGCCAGCAGCCAAGAAGGTCTAGCGGGATTCACAGATACGCAGTATTTT.

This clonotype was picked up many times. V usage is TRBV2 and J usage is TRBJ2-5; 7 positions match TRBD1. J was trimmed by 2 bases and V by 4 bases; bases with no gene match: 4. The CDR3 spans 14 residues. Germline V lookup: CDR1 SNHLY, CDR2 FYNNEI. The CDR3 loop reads CASSVGQPQETQYF. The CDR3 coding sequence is TGTGCCAGCAGTGTGGGACAGCCACAAGAGACCCAGTACTTC. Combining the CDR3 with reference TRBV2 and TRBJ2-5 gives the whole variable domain EPEVTQTPSHQVTQMGQEVILRCVPISNHLYFYWYRQILGQKVEFLVSFYNNEISEKSEIFDDQFSVERPDGSNFTLKIRSTKLEDSAMYFCASSVGQPQETQYFGPGTRLLVL.

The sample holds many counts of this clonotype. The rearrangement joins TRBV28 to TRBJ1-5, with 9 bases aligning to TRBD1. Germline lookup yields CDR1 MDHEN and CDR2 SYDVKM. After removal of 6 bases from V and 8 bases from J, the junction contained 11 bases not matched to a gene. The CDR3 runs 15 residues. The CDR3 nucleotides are TGTGCCAGCAGCCCCGGGACAGGGAGGAGAAAGCCCCAGCATTTT. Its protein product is CASSPGTGRRKPQHF. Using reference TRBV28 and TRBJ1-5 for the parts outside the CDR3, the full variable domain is DVKVTQSSRYLVKRTGEKVFLECVQDMDHENMFWYRQDPGLGLRLIYFSYDVKMKEKGDIPEGYSVSREKKERFSLILESASTNQTSMYLCASSPGTGRRKPQHFGDGTRLSIL.

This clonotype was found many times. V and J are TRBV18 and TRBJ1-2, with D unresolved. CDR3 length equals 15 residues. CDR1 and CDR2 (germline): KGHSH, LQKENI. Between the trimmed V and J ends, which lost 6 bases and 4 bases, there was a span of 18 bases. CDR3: CASSPRVDRSYGYTF. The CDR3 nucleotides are TGTGCCAGCTCCCCCCGGGTGGACCGAAGCTATGGCTACACCTTC.

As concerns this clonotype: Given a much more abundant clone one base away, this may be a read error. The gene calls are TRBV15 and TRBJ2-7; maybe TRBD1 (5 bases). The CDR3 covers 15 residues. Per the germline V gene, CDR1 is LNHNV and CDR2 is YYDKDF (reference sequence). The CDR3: CVTSRATGPWDEQYF. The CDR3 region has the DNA TGTGTCACCAGCAGAGCTACAGGCCCTTGGGACGAGCAGTACTTC.